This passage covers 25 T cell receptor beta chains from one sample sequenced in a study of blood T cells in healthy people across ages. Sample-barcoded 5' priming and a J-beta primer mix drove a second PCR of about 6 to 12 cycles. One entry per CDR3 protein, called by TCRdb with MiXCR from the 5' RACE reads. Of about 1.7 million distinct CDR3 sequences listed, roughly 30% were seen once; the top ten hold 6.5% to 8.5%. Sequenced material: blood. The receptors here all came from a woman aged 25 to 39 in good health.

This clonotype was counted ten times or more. This CDR3 is CASSQQDSGANVLTF. DNA of the CDR3: TGTGCCAGCAGTCAACAAGACTCTGGGGCCAACGTCCTGACTTTC. V and J are TRBV6-5 and TRBJ2-6; D remains ambiguous. There are 15 residues in the CDR3. Trimming took off 5 bases at V and 0 bases at J, with 8 bases between the two ends. CDR1 is MNHEY and CDR2 is SVGAGI in the germline V gene.

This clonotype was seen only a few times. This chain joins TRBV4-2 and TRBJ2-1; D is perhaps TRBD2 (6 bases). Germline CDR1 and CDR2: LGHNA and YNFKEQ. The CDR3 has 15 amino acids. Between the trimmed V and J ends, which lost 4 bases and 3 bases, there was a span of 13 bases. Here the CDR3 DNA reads TGTGCCAGCAGCCCTCCTAGCGAATACTACAATGAGCAGTTCTTC. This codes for CASSPPSEYYNEQFF.

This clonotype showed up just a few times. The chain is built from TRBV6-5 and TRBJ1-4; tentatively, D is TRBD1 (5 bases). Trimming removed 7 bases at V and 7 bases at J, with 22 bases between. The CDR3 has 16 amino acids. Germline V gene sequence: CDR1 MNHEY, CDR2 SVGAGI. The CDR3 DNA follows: TGTGCCAGCACCACGCCCCGACAGTCCTTTGGTGAAAAACTGTTTTTT. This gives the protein CASTTPRQSFGEKLFF.

CDR3 in DNA: TGTGCCAGCAGCTTGGGGGTTTTTCGGTACGAGCAGTACTTC. It translates to CASSLGVFRYEQYF. The rearrangement uses TRBV5-6 and TRBJ2-7; no clear D gene. This CDR3 contains 14 residues. Germline lookup yields CDR1 SGHDT and CDR2 YYEEEE. V lost 0 bases and J 4 bases, leaving 11 bases between the germline ends.

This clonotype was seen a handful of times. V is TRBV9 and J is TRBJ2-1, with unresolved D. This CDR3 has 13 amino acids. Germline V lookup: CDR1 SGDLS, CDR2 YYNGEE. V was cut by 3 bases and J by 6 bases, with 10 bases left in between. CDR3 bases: TGTGCCAGCAGCGGTCTGGGGTCCAATGAGCAGTTCTTC. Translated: CASSGLGSNEQFF.

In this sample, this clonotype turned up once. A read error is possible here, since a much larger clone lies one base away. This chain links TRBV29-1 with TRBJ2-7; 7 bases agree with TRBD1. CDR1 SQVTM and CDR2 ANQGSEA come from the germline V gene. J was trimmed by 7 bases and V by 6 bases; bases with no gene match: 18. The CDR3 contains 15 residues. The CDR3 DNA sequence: TGCAGCGTGGACCCGACAGGGTTTGCCTACAATGAGCAGTACTTC. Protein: CSVDPTGFAYNEQYF.

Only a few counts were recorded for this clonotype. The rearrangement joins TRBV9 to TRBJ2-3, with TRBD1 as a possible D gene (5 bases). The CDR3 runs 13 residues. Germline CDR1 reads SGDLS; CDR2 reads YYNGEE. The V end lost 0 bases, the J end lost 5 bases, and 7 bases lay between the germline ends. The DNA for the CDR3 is TGTGCCAGCAGCGTAGGAGGACAAGATACGCAGTATTTT. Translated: CASSVGGQDTQYF.

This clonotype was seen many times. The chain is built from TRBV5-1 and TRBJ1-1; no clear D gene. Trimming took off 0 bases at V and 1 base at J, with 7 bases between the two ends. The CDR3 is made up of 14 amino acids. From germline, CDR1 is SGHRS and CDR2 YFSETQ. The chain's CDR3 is CASSLEGSNTEAFF. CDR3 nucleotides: TGCGCCAGCAGCTTGGAGGGTTCGAACACTGAAGCTTTCTTT. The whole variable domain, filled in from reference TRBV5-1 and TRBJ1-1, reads KAGVTQTPRYLIKTRGQQVTLSCSPISGHRSVSWYQQTPGQGLQFLFEYFSETQRNKGNFPGRFSGRQFSNSRSEMNVSTLELGDSALYLCASSLEGSNTEAFFGQGTRLTVV.

The CDR3 DNA follows: TGTGCCAGCAGCTTACAAAGCGTCGGTCCCTACGAGCAGTTCTTC. Encoded protein: CASSLQSVGPYEQFF. The rearrangement links TRBV7-8 to TRBJ2-1; D unresolved. This CDR3 comprises 15 residues. The V gene lost 2 bases and the J gene lost 10 bases, with 18 bases spanning the gap. The germline gives CDR1 SGHVS, CDR2 FQNEAQ.

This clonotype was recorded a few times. CDR3 region: CASSDSRQGSNEQFF. The CDR3 DNA is TGTGCCAGCAGTGATAGTCGCCAGGGTTCCAATGAGCAGTTCTTC. The V gene is TRBV25-1, the J gene TRBJ2-1; a weak D match, TRBD1 (5 bases). This CDR3 spans 15 amino acids. Trimming took off 3 bases at V and 6 bases at J, with 15 bases between the two ends. Per the germline V gene, CDR1 is MGHDK and CDR2 is SYGVNS.

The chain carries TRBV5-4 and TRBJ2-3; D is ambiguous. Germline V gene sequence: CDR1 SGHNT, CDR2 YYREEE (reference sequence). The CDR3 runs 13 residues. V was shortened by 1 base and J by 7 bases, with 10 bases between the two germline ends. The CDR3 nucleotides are TGTGCCAGCAGCTTGTTGGCGGAAAATACGCAGTATTTT. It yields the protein CASSLLAENTQYF.

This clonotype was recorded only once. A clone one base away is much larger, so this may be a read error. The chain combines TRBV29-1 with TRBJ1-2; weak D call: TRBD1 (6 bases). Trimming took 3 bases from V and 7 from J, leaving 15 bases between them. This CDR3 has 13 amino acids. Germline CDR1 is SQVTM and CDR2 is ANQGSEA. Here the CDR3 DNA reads TGCAGCGTTGATCTCACAGGGTCAAGTGGCTACACCTTC. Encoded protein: CSVDLTGSSGYTF.

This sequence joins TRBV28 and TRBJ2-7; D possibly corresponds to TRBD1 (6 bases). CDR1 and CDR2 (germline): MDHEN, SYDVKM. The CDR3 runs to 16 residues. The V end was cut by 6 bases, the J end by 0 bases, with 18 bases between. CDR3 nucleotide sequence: TGTGCCAGCAGCACGGTGGATGGGGGCAACTCCTACGAGCAGTACTTC. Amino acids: CASSTVDGGNSYEQYF.

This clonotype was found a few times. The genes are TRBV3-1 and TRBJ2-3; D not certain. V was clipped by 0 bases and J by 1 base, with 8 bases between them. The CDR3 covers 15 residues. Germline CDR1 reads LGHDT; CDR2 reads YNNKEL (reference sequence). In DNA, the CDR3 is TGTGCCAGCAGCCAAGATTTTACAGGCACAGATACGCAGTATTTT. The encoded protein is CASSQDFTGTDTQYF.

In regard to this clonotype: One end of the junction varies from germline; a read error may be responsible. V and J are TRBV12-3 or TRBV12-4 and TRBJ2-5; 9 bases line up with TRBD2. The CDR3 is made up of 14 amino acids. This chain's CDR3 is CASSLTSGQETQDF. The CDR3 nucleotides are TGTGCCAGCAGTTTGACTAGCGGACAAGAGACCCAGGACTTC.

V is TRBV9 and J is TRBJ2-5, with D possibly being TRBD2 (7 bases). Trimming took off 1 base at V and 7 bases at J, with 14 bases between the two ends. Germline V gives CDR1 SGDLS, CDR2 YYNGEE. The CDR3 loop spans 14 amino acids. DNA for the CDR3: TGTGCCAGCAGCGTATTAGGGGGGGGCGCGACCCAGTACTTC. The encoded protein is CASSVLGGGATQYF. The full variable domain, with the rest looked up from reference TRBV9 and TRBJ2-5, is DSGVTQTPKHLITATGQRVTLRCSPRSGDLSVYWYQQSLDQGLQFLIQYYNGEERAKGNILERFSAQQFPDLHSELNLSSLELGDSALYFCASSVLGGGATQYFGPGTRLLVL.

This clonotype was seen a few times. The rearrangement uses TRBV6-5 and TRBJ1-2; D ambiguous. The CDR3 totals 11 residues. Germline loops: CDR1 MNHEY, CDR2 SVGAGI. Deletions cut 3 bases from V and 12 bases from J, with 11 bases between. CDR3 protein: CASSYGELHTF. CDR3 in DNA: TGTGCCAGCAGTTATGGCGAATTGCACACCTTC.

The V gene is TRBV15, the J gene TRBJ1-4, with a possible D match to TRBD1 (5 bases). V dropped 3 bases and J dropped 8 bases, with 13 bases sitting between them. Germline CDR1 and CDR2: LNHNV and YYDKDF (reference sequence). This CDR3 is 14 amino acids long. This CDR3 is CATSSPGGGEKLFF. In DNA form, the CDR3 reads TGTGCCACCAGCAGTCCGGGGGGAGGAGAAAAACTGTTTTTT.

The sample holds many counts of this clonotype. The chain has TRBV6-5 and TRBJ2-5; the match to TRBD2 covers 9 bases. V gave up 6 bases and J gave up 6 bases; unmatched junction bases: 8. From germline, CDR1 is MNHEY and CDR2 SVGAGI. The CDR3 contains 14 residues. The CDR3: CASSLSAGGKTQYF. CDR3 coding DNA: TGTGCCAGCAGCCTGTCGGCGGGAGGGAAGACCCAGTACTTC.

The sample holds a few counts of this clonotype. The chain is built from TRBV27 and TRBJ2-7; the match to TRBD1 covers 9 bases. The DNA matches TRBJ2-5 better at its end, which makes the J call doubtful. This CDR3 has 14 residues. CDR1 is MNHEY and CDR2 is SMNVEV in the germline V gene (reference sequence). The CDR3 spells CASSGGTGYETQYF. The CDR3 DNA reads TGTGCCAGCAGTGGAGGGACAGGGTATGAGACCCAGTACTTC.

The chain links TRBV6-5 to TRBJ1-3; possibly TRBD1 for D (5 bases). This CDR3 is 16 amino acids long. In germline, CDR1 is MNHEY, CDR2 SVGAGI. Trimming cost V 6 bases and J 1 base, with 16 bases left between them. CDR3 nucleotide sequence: TGTGCCAGCAGGAAAACGAGGGGTATATCTGGAAACACCATATATTTT. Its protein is CASRKTRGISGNTIYF.

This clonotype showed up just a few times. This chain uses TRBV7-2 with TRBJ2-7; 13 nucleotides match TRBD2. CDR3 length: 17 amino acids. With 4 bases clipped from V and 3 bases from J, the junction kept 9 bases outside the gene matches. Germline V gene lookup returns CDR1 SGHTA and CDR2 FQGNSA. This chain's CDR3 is CASSSGLAGAFSYEQYF. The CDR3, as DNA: TGTGCCAGCAGCTCCGGACTAGCGGGAGCTTTCAGCTACGAGCAGTACTTC.

The CDR3 spells CSALQGVGGYTF. CDR3 coding DNA: TGCAGTGCTCTTCAGGGGGTAGGTGGCTACACCTTC. The chain recombines TRBV20-1 with TRBJ1-2, with 7 bases lining up with TRBD1. V lost 5 bases and J lost 7; bases outside the gene matches: 7. The CDR3 spans 12 residues. Germline assignment: CDR1 DFQATT and CDR2 SNEGSKA (reference sequence).

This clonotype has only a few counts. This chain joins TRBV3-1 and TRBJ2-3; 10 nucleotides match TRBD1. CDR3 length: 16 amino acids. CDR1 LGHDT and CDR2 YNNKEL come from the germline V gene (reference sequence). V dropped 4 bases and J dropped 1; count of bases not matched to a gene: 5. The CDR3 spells CASSLIGTGGTDTQYF. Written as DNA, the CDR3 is TGTGCCAGCAGCCTTATAGGGACAGGGGGCACAGATACGCAGTATTTT.

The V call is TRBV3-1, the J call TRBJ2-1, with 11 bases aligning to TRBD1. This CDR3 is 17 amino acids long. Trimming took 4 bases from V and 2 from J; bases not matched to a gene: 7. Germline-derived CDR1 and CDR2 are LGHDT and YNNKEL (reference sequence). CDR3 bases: TGTGCCAGCAGCCGGGGCGGGACAGGGGGACCCTACAATGAGCAGTTCTTC. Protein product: CASSRGGTGGPYNEQFF.